This T cell receptor (beta chain) was documented in a study of radiation and T cells in renal cell carcinoma. On the study more broadly: Nephrectomy followed 15 Gy stereotactic body radiation by 4 weeks.

A word on this clone: Its antigen is unknown.

TCRdb's copy holds only in-frame clones and misses some; the assay was immunoSEQ multiplex PCR. Of about 130,000 clones in the sample, roughly 80% were seen once. V was pared by 6 bases and J by 4 bases, with 12 bases of the junction left unmatched. Germline assignment: CDR1 SGHTA and CDR2 FQGNSA. CDR3 length: 16 residues. Time point here: baseline pretreatment blood. Specified treatment: 15 Gy SBRT to primary tumor, nephrectomy 4 weeks later. Study findings and constraints: Pretreatment tumor biopsies were lacking, so baseline clonotypes are unknown. In blood, top tumor clones expanded by 2 weeks, shrinking by 4.

This TCR was sampled from a woman in her fifties or sixties with renal cell carcinoma. V gene TRBV7-2 combines with J gene TRBJ1-2; 9 nucleotides agree with TRBD1. This material consisted of blood, taken from a patient whose treatment included radiotherapy and nephrectomy. CDR3 sequence: CASRPGVGDRVYGYTF. The CDR3 coding sequence is TGTGCCAGCAGACCAGGAGTGGGGGACAGGGTCTATGGCTACACCTTC.